Listed here are 14 T cell receptor beta chains from one sample, sequenced in a study of T cell responses to AZD1222 COVID-19 vaccine. Profiled with immunoSEQ multiplex PCR; TCRdb holds only in-frame clones, not every one. The sample shows around 76,000 clones, approximately 84% of them seen only once. Sequencing used peripheral blood, obtained on day 0 of AZD1222 vaccination. These receptors originate from an adult in good health.

As DNA, the CDR3 is TGTGCCAGCAGCTCGCAGGGAAACTCTGGAAACACCATATATTTT. Encoded protein: CASSSQGNSGNTIYF. The genes are TRBV7-2 and TRBJ1-3; perhaps TRBD1 as D (5 bases). The CDR3 contains 15 residues. V lost 4 bases and J lost 0, with 10 bases in between. Germline CDR1 SGHTA, CDR2 FQGNSA.

CDR3 DNA sequence: TGCGCCAGCAGCTCCGCCCCGAACACTGAAGCTTTCTTT. Protein sequence: CASSSAPNTEAFF. The rearrangement links TRBV5-1 to TRBJ1-1, with unresolved D. V was clipped by 3 bases and J by 1 base, with 7 bases between them. The CDR3 spans 13 residues. Per the germline V gene, CDR1 is SGHRS and CDR2 is YFSETQ.

CDR3 DNA: TGTGCCAGCAGCGTAGTAGCGGGGGGGGATACGCAGTATTTT. Translated, it gives CASSVVAGGDTQYF. J is TRBJ2-3 and V is TRBV9; 11 nucleotides line up with TRBD2. V lost 0 bases and J lost 6; bases outside the gene matches: 0. Germline values: CDR1 SGDLS, CDR2 YYNGEE. The CDR3 is made up of 14 amino acids.

The chain links TRBV5-6 to TRBJ2-5, with 9 bases matching TRBD1. CDR3 length: 14 amino acids. V was pared by 0 bases and J by 7 bases, with 4 bases of the junction left unmatched. The germline V gene encodes CDR1 SGHDT and CDR2 YYEEEE. The CDR3 bases are TGTGCCAGCAGCTTGGGGGACAGGGTGGTGACCCAGTACTTC. It yields the protein CASSLGDRVVTQYF.

The rearrangement links TRBV2 to TRBJ1-2; D may be TRBD1 (6 bases). This CDR3 is 13 amino acids long. The germline V and J ends were trimmed by 3 bases and 7 bases, with 12 bases remaining between them. CDR1 and CDR2 from the germline V gene are SNHLY and FYNNEI. The CDR3 DNA sequence: TGTGCCAGCAGTGAGGTGGGGGGCCGTGGCTACACCTTC. The encoded protein is CASSEVGGRGYTF.

The gene calls are TRBV3-1 (or the pseudogene TRBV3-2) and TRBJ2-1; D unclear. The CDR3 is made up of 13 amino acids. V dropped 1 base and J dropped 7 bases, with 8 bases sitting between them. From germline, CDR1 is LGHDT and CDR2 YNNKEL (reference sequence). DNA for the CDR3: TGTGCCAGCAGCCAAGTAGGAGCGAATGAGCAGTTCTTC. Translated: CASSQVGANEQFF.

This clone was detected a few times. V gene TRBV7-9 combines with J gene TRBJ1-6; 10 nucleotides agree with TRBD1. Germline loops: CDR1 SEHNR, CDR2 FQNEAQ (reference sequence). V dropped 5 bases and J dropped 10; count of bases not matched to a gene: 8. The CDR3 contains 15 residues. CDR3 DNA: TGTGCCAGCAGCCCCCGGGACAGGGGAGACTCACCCCTCCACTTT. Amino acid sequence: CASSPRDRGDSPLHF. Variable domain in full (rest from reference TRBV7-9 and TRBJ1-6): DTGVSQNPRHKITKRGQNVTFRCDPISEHNRLYWYRQTLGQGPEFLTYFQNEAQLEKSRLLSDRFSAERPKGSFSTLEIQRTEQGDSAMYLCASSPRDRGDSPLHFGNGTRLTVT.

A note on this clone: The sample contains more than one DNA sequence encoding this CDR3. This chain connects TRBV18 to TRBJ2-3, with TRBD1 as a possible D gene (6 bases). V was cut by 0 bases and J by 4 bases, with 17 bases left in between. Germline V gene data show CDR1 as KGHSH and CDR2 as LQKENI. There are 17 residues in the CDR3. CDR3: CASSPPGAGDFADTQYF. In DNA form, the CDR3 reads TGTGCCAGCTCACCACCTGGTGCAGGGGATTTCGCAGATACGCAGTATTTT.

The V gene is TRBV7-9, the J gene TRBJ1-1; D gene unclear. The CDR3 is 14 residues long. The V end lost 0 bases, the J end lost 4 bases, and 9 bases lay between the germline ends. Germline values: CDR1 SEHNR, CDR2 FQNEAQ (reference sequence). The CDR3 DNA sequence: TGTGCCAGCAGCTTAGCGCGGGGAAGCACTGAAGCTTTCTTT. Translated: CASSLARGSTEAFF. Full variable domain (outside the CDR3, taken from reference TRBV7-9 and TRBJ1-1): DTGVSQNPRHKITKRGQNVTFRCDPISEHNRLYWYRQTLGQGPEFLTYFQNEAQLEKSRLLSDRFSAERPKGSFSTLEIQRTEQGDSAMYLCASSLARGSTEAFFGQGTRLTVV.

This clone was detected only a few times. CDR3 sequence reads: CASSPEGSSYNSPLHF. As DNA, the CDR3 is TGTGCCAGCAGTCCCGAAGGGAGCTCCTATAATTCACCCCTCCACTTT. The chain is built from TRBV28 and TRBJ1-6; D is ambiguous. Germline CDR1 and CDR2: MDHEN and SYDVKM. Trimming pared 5 bases from V and 0 bases from J, leaving 11 bases between. The CDR3 contains 16 residues.

The J gene is TRBJ2-7, the V gene TRBV19; TRBD1 agrees at 9 bases. Germline-derived CDR1 and CDR2 are LNHDA and SQIVND (reference sequence). CDR3 length: 15 residues. Trimming took 3 bases from V and 3 from J; bases not matched to a gene: 6. The DNA of the CDR3 is TGTGCCAGTAGTATCAACAGGGGGCCAGGCTACGAGCAGTACTTC. As protein: CASSINRGPGYEQYF.

This chain joins TRBV6-5 and TRBJ2-5; TRBD2 might be the D (6 bases). With 4 bases removed from V and 4 bases from J, the gap between germline ends came to 16 bases. Germline CDR1 is MNHEY and CDR2 is SVGAGI. CDR3 size: 15 residues. The CDR3 reads CASSSPSEGRETQYF. Written as DNA, the CDR3 is TGTGCCAGCAGTTCGCCTAGCGAGGGGCGAGAGACCCAGTACTTC.

The chain links TRBV28 to TRBJ1-2; possible D gene TRBD1, 6 bases. The CDR3 has 13 residues. Trimming stripped 3 bases from V and 2 bases from J, with 7 bases between. Germline CDR1 reads MDHEN; CDR2 reads SYDVKM. CDR3: CASSFGGNYGYTF. Written as DNA, the CDR3 is TGTGCCAGCAGTTTTGGGGGCAACTATGGCTACACCTTC.

This chain connects TRBV9 to TRBJ2-5, with D perhaps matching TRBD2 (6 bases). CDR3 length: 13 residues. CDR1 SGDLS and CDR2 YYNGEE come from the germline V gene. Trimming shortened V by 4 bases and J by 5 bases, and 12 bases separated the two germline ends. The DNA for the CDR3 is TGTGCCAGCAGCCCTTCCCGGGGGGAGACCCAGTACTTC. Translation: CASSPSRGETQYF.